The source of this TCR beta chain is a study of tissue T cells after allogeneic stem cell transplantation. Whole-study context: Of the grafts for graft-versus-host disease patients, several were unmodified and three CD34-selected.

The protocol was immunoSEQ multiplex PCR, while the TCRdb copy is restricted to in-frame clones and leaves out a portion. In the table there are about 26,000 clones, 91% of which are singletons. Trimming removed 2 bases at V and 9 bases at J, with 8 bases between. The CDR3 runs to 12 residues. Germline V gene data show CDR1 as MNHEY and CDR2 as SVGAGI. Regarding the study as a whole: Tissue-detected TCR repertoire was only partly captured by blood and spleen T cells.

Remarks on this clone: Antigen specificity is unknown.

This receptor was identified in a male donor at least 60 years old who later had graft-versus-host disease after an allogeneic stem cell transplant. The source was blood, collected before transplantation. V usage is TRBV6-5 and J usage is TRBJ1-5; D unresolved. CDR3 sequence: CASSYPTGPQHF. The CDR3 coding sequence is TGTGCCAGCAGTTACCCGACGGGGCCCCAGCATTTT.